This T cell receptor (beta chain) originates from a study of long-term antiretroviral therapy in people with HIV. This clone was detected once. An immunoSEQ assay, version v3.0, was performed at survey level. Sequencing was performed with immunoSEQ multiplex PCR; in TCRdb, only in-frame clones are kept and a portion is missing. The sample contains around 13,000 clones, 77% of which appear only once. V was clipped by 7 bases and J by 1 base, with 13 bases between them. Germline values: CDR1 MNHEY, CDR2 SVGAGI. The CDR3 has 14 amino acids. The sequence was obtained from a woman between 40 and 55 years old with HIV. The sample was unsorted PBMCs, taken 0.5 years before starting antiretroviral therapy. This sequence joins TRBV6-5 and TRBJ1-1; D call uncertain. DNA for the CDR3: TGTGCCAGCAACACCTCACCCGGGAACACTGAAGCTTTCTTT. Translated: CASNTSPGNTEAFF.